The 5 T cell receptor beta chains presented below share a single source sample, sequenced in a study of tumor-infiltrating lymphocytes in primary liver carcinoma. Total RNA and DNA came together from about 21-30 mg of bulk tissue without cell sorting. Constant-region priming of around 490 ng total RNA yielded TCR beta cDNA. Three rounds of nested multiplex PCR with slightly modified ARM-PCR produced TCR beta libraries. The opening two PCR rounds, ten to eleven cycles each, paired TRBV1-TRBV30 forward primers with a C-beta reverse primer. One entry per CDR3 protein, called by TCRdb with MiXCR from the multiplex PCR reads. The sample holds more than 100,000 distinct CDR3 sequences, roughly 69% seen once. Sequencing input: liver tumor tissue from sampling region 1. Subset meaning: tumor region T1, superior pole. These receptors all stem from a woman aged 60-75 years with primary liver carcinoma and hepatitis B virus infection.

This chain connects TRBV29-1 to TRBJ2-5; 10 bases map to TRBD1. Germline V gives CDR1 SQVTM, CDR2 ANQGSEA. V was pared by 6 bases and J by 5 bases, with 12 bases of the junction left unmatched. The CDR3 is made up of 15 amino acids. DNA for the CDR3: TGCAGCGTCGGCTCCTGGACAGGGGGATTGGAGACCCAGTACTTC. Residues: CSVGSWTGGLETQYF.

The V call is TRBV5-4, the J call TRBJ2-7; a weak D match, TRBD1 (5 bases). The germline V gene encodes CDR1 SGHNT and CDR2 YYREEE (reference sequence). The length of the CDR3 is 17 residues. V lost 4 bases and J 3 bases, leaving 23 bases between the germline ends. The chain's CDR3 is CASSRGQGASILYEQYF. The DNA for the CDR3 is TGTGCCAGCAGCCGCGGACAAGGTGCCAGCATCCTCTACGAGCAGTACTTC.

This clonotype was observed at least ten times. The chain uses TRBV5-5 and TRBJ1-1; D possibly corresponds to TRBD1 (5 bases). V was trimmed by 0 bases and J by 8 bases, leaving 8 bases between them. Germline CDR1 is SGHKS and CDR2 is YYEKEE (reference sequence). The CDR3 is made up of 12 amino acids. The CDR3 DNA is TGTGCCAGCAGCTTGGAGGGACCCGAAGCTTTCTTT. This encodes CASSLEGPEAFF. The full variable domain, completed using reference TRBV5-5 and TRBJ1-1, is DAGVTQSPTHLIKTRGQQVTLRCSPISGHKSVSWYQQVLGQGPQFIFQYYEKEERGRGNFPDRFSARQFPNYSSELNVNALLLGDSALYLCASSLEGPEAFFGQGTRLTVV.

Worth noting for this clonotype: A junction boundary mismatches the germline segment, possibly from a read error. This rearrangement joins TRBV6-1 to TRBJ2-7; possible D gene TRBD2, 6 bases. The CDR3 length is 15 residues. The germline V gene has CDR1 MNHNS and CDR2 SASEGT. The CDR3 spells CASSERASEIYERYF. The CDR3 coding sequence is TGTGCCAGCAGTGAAAGAGCTAGCGAAATCTACGAGCGGTACTTC.

This clonotype was seen ten or more times. The chain joins TRBV6-5 to TRBJ2-5, with 8 bases fitting TRBD2. The CDR3 has 15 amino acids. Germline V lookup: CDR1 MNHEY, CDR2 SVGAGI. V lost 0 bases, J lost 4 bases, and 4 bases stayed unmatched. CDR3 amino acids: CASSYSFAGGETQYF. Here the CDR3 DNA reads TGTGCCAGCAGTTACTCGTTTGCGGGAGGAGAGACCCAGTACTTC.